The 3 T cell receptor beta chains reported below all come from one sample, sequenced in a study of T cell responses to AZD1222 COVID-19 vaccine. Profiled with immunoSEQ multiplex PCR; TCRdb holds only in-frame clones, not every one. The sample lists 140,000 or so clones, about 91% occurring once. The input for sequencing was peripheral blood, taken on day 0 of AZD1222 vaccination. These receptors were obtained from an adult in good health.

A single count supports this clone. The gene calls are TRBV19 and TRBJ1-1, with 10 nucleotides matching TRBD1. Germline trimming cut 6 bases from V and 1 base from J; bases unmatched to any gene: 5. The germline V gene encodes CDR1 LNHDA and CDR2 SQIVND (reference sequence). The CDR3 covers 15 residues. CDR3 residues: CASRTGGAQNTEAFF. The CDR3 region has the DNA TGTGCCAGTAGGACAGGGGGCGCACAGAACACTGAAGCTTTCTTT. Variable domain in full (rest from reference TRBV19 and TRBJ1-1): DGGITQSPKYLFRKEGQNVTLSCEQNLNHDAMYWYRQDPGQGLRLIYYSQIVNDFQKGDIAEGYSVSREKKESFPLTVTSAQKNPTAFYLCASRTGGAQNTEAFFGQGTRLTVV.

V is TRBV4-2 and J is TRBJ2-5; 10 bases are shared with TRBD2. V shed 0 bases, J shed 2 bases, and the junction held 3 bases outside the gene matches. This CDR3 is built from 16 residues. From germline, CDR1 is LGHNA and CDR2 YNFKEQ. CDR3 DNA: TGTGCCAGCAGCCAAGACACTAGCGGGGCTCAAGAGACCCAGTACTTC. This gives the protein CASSQDTSGAQETQYF.

The chain uses TRBV5-1 and TRBJ2-3; D not resolved. V was trimmed by 1 base and J by 2 bases, leaving 5 bases between them. In germline, CDR1 is SGHRS, CDR2 YFSETQ. This CDR3 region has 13 residues. CDR3 in DNA: TGCGCCAGCAGCTTGATTCCCACAGATACGCAGTATTTT. It translates to CASSLIPTDTQYF.